This TCR beta chain is from a study of blood T cell repertoires in COVID-19. Study details: Sources were T cells, B-cell-depleted T cells, or PBMCs; the material itself was cDNA or gDNA.

Authors' data handling: Amplification from reference gene primers served as the basis for estimated nucleated cell counts. Profiling relied on immunoSEQ multiplex PCR, and the TCRdb table lists in-frame clones only, not all of them. V and J calls and clone size are copied from that table; D and trimming were computed from the DNA. The profile covers more than 200,000 clones, with approximately 86% appearing a single time and over 1.5% taken by the ten largest. The germline CDR1 and CDR2 sequences are LNHDA and SQIVND (reference sequence). V shed 5 bases, J shed 2 bases, and the junction held 7 bases outside the gene matches. This CDR3 contains 15 residues.

The sequenced material came from peripheral blood. The receptor's source is a man aged 25 to 40 with active or convalescent COVID-19. The V call is TRBV19, the J call TRBJ2-3; the match to TRBD2 covers 7 bases. CDR3 sequence: CASSVLAGDTDTQYF. In DNA form, the CDR3 reads TGTGCCAGTAGTGTCCTGGCGGGGGACACAGATACGCAGTATTTT.